This T cell receptor beta chain was obtained from a study of blood T cell repertoires in COVID-19. Study overall: Both acute and convalescent COVID-19 samples were obtained from the United States, Italy and Spain. T cells, B-cell-depleted T cells, or PBMCs supplied cDNA or gDNA.

This clone was counted a few times. TCRdb keeps only in-frame clones here, not all; method: immunoSEQ multiplex PCR. The sample holds under 85,000 clones, 65% to 90% seen once. Seattle patients were enrolled while actively infected and followed longitudinally. Trimming left V 6 bases short and J 8 bases short, with 12 bases between. Germline CDR1 WSHSY, CDR2 SAAADI. The CDR3 covers 12 residues. This chain uses TRBV10-2 with TRBJ2-3; D not resolved. The clonotype comes from a man under 40 with COVID-19, enrolled during active disease. Specimen: peripheral blood. The CDR3 spells CASSHDLVTQYF. The CDR3 coding sequence is TGCGCCAGCAGCCACGACTTGGTTACGCAGTATTTT.